This TCR beta chain was profiled in a study of shared clonotypes between healthy human individuals. Worth noting for this clone: Its target is not known.

Investigators divided CD4+ cells into CD45RA+ naive and CD45RA-negative memory subsets. Data came from immunoSEQ multiplex PCR; TCRdb stores just in-frame clones and leaves some out. The sample includes some 1.5 million clones, roughly 96% of them seen just once. The germline V gene has CDR1 KGHSH and CDR2 LQKENI. The CDR3 has 14 residues. V was cut by 2 bases and J by 5 bases, with 10 bases left in between. Study-level points and caveats: Shared across a few donors were 4% to 6% of the naive CD4 clonotypes. Depth of sequencing was expected to influence donor clonotype sharing. There were few donors, and this limited the genetic and exposure-history diversity represented.

V is TRBV18 and J is TRBJ2-1; the D is unclear. This sequence originates from a man aged 30-40 years in good health. The sequenced sample consisted of naive CD4+ T cells sorted from blood. As to subset: CD45RA+ positively selected. CDR3: CASSPSEGHNEQFF. Written as DNA, the CDR3 is TGTGCCAGCTCACCATCGGAAGGCCACAATGAGCAGTTCTTC. The full variable domain, with the rest looked up from reference TRBV18 and TRBJ2-1, is NAGVMQNPRHLVRRRGQEARLRCSPMKGHSHVYWYRQLPEEGLKFMVYLQKENIIDESGMPKERFSAEFPKEGPSILRIQQVVRGDSAAYFCASSPSEGHNEQFFGPGTRLTVL.